This paragraph covers one TCR beta chain sequence. This clone was detected only once. There is no known antigen for this receptor. Per-nucleotide qualities are absent, and no much larger clonotype sits a single base away. Whole blood was collected in K2EDTA tubes by collaborating institutions according to the institutions' own protocols. For TCRbeta analysis, collaborators shipped samples in one of three forms: frozen whole blood, isolated PBMCs, or DNA extracted from either of those sample types. Spanning cysteine to phenylalanine, the CDR3 consists of 14 amino acids. CDR3 DNA is the only sequence kept; it has 42 bases, read in frame from the first base. The trim is 0 bases for V and 3 bases for J, with a gap of 6 bases between the germline ends. The germline V gene specifies LGHNA as CDR1 and YNFKEQ as CDR2. TCRbeta CDR3 regions were amplified from genomic DNA using the immunoSEQ Assay, a bias-controlled multiplex PCR. The original pipeline was this. The number of nucleated cells in each sample was estimated from the amplification of reference gene primers within the assay. Sequence reads were collapsed and filtered to measure the absolute abundance of every unique TCRbeta CDR3 rearrangement. For each sample, productive Simpson clonality was calculated by taking the square root of Simpson's diversity index across productive rearrangements. Here the immuneACCESS table is served through TCRdb, limited to in-frame sequences with V and J called. Missing clones are a known gap in these copies; in checked studies unresolved V genes cover under half, and the rest lacks a known reason. V and J calls and clone size are as listed in that table; D and trimming were resolved from the DNA. The sample data list tens of thousands of clones, and 85% to 90% of these were observed just once. Approximately 3.9% of the sample is in the top ten clones.

The data belong to a study of blood T cell repertoires in COVID-19 (dated by TCRdb to 2018 to 2021). Background for the entire study: Collaborator samples came from the United States, Italy and Spain and covered acute and convalescent phases of COVID-19. The prospective study material was composed of cDNA or gDNA derived from T cells, B-cell-depleted T cells, or PBMCs. The dataset comprised deeply sampled blood TCRbeta repertoires from subjects exposed to, actively infected with, or recovered from COVID-19. The repertoires were released in a freely available public database meant as a resource for research on the immune response to SARS-CoV-2. The samples were drawn from the first 160 participants of the ongoing ImmuneRACE study and from 1,200 or so subjects provided by 6 global collaborators. A de-identified subject ID, COVID-19 status, age in years and sex were almost always included in the sample metadata. Where available, HLA class I and class II types were obtained from metadata supplied by the sample provider rather than from assay-based typing.

General conclusions and limits of the study: The quantity of clinical and demographic metadata differed by source and by participant and was supplied without curation.

This TCR was sampled from a man in his 60s with acute or convalescent COVID-19. Here the chain combines TRBV4-2 and TRBJ2-1; the D gene cannot be named for sure. Input material: peripheral blood. The CDR3 amino acid sequence is: CASSQDNGYNEQFF. The sequenced DNA: TGTGCCAGCAGCCAAGATAACGGCTACAATGAGCAGTTCTTC.